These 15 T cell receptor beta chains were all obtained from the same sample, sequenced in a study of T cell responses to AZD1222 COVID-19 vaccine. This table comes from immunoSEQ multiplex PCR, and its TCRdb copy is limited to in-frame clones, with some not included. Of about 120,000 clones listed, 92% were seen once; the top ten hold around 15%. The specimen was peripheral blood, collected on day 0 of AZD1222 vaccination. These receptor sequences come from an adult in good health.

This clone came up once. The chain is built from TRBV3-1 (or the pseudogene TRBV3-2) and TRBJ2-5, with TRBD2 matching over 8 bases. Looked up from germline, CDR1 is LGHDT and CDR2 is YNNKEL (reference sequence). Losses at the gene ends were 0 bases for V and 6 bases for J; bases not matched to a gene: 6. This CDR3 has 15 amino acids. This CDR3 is CASSQDGRETKTQYF. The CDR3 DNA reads TGTGCCAGCAGCCAAGACGGGAGGGAAACGAAGACCCAGTACTTC.

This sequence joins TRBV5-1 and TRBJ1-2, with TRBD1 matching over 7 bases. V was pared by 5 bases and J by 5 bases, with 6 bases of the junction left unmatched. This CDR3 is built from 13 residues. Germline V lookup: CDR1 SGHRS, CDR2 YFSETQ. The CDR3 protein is CASRDRNVYGYTF. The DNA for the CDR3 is TGCGCCAGCAGGGACAGGAACGTTTATGGCTACACCTTC.

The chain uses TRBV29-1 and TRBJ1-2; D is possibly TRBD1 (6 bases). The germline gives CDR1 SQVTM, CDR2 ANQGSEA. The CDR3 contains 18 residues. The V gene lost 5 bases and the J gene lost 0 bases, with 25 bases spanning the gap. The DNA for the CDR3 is TGCAGCGTTAACGAAGCAGGGGTCAGCTTTAGCTCTAACTATGGCTACACCTTC. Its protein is CSVNEAGVSFSSNYGYTF.

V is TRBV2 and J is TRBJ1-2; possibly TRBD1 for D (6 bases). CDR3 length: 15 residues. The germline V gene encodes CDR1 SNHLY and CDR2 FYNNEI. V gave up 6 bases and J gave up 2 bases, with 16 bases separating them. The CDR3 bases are TGTGCCAGCAGCACGACAGGAATCTCGAACTATGGCTACACCTTC. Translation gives CASSTTGISNYGYTF.

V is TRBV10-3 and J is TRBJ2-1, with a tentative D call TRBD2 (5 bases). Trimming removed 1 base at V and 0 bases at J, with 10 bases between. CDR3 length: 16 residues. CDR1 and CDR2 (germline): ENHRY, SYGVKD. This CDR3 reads CAISELARSSYNEQFF. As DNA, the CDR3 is TGTGCCATCAGTGAGTTAGCGAGGAGCTCCTACAATGAGCAGTTCTTC.

The CDR3 sequence: CATSELPGESTEAFF. CDR3 nucleotide sequence: TGTGCCACCTCCGAACTGCCGGGGGAGTCCACTGAAGCTTTCTTT. The chain joins TRBV5-4 to TRBJ1-1, with D possibly TRBD1 on 5 matching bases. Trimming shortened V by 9 bases and J by 4 bases, and 22 bases separated the two germline ends. CDR3 length: 15 amino acids. Germline V gene data show CDR1 as SGHNT and CDR2 as YYREEE (reference sequence).

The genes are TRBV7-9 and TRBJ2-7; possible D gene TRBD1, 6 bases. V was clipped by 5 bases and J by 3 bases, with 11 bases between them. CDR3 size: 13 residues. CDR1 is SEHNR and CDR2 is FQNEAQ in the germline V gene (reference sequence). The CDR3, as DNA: TGTGCCAGCAGCGCCGGACAGCTCTACGAGCAGTACTTC. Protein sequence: CASSAGQLYEQYF. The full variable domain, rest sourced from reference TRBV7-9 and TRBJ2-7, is DTGVSQNPRHKITKRGQNVTFRCDPISEHNRLYWYRQTLGQGPEFLTYFQNEAQLEKSRLLSDRFSAERPKGSFSTLEIQRTEQGDSAMYLCASSAGQLYEQYFGPGTRLTVT.

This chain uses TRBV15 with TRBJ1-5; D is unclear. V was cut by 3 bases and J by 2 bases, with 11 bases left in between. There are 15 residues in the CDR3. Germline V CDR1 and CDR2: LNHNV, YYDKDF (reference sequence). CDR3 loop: CATSRDPWGNQPQHF. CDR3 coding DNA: TGTGCCACCAGCAGGGACCCCTGGGGCAATCAGCCCCAGCATTTT.

Here the CDR3 DNA reads TGTGCCAGCAGTCTTCAACAGGCGTATGGCTACACCTTC. This gives the protein CASSLQQAYGYTF. V is TRBV12-3 or TRBV12-4 and J is TRBJ1-2; D possibly corresponds to TRBD1 (5 bases). Trimming left V 5 bases short and J 5 bases short, with 12 bases between. This CDR3 has 13 residues.

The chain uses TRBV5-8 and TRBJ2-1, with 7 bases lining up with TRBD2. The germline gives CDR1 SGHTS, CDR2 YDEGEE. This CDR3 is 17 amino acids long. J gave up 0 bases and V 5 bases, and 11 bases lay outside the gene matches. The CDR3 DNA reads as TGTGCCAGCAGACGGGTTACTAGCGCCAGCTCCTACAATGAGCAGTTCTTC. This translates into CASRRVTSASSYNEQFF.

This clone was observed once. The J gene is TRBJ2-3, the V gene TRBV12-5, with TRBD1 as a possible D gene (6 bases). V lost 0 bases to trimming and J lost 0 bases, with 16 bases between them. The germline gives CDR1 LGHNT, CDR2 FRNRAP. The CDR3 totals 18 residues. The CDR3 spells CASGLVVTGSKSTDTQYF. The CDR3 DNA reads TGTGCTAGTGGTTTGGTAGTCACAGGGTCAAAGAGCACAGATACGCAGTATTTT.

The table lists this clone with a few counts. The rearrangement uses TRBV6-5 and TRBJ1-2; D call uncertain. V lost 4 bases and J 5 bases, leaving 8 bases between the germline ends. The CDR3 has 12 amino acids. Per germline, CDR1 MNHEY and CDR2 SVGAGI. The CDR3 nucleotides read TGTGCCAGCAGTTCTGTCGGTTATGGCTACACCTTC. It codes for CASSSVGYGYTF.

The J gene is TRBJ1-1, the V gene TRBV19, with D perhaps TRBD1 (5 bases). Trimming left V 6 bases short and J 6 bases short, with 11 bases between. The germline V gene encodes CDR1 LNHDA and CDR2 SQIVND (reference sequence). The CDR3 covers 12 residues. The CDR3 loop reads CASRPKGPEAFF. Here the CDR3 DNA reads TGTGCCAGTAGACCCAAGGGACCTGAAGCTTTCTTT.

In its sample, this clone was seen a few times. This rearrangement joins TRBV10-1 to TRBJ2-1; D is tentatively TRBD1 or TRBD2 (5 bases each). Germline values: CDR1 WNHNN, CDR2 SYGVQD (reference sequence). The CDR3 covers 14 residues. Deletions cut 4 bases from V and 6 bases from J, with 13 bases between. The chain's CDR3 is CASSAGSLGNEQFF. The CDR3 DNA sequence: TGCGCCAGCAGTGCAGGGAGTCTGGGCAATGAGCAGTTCTTC.

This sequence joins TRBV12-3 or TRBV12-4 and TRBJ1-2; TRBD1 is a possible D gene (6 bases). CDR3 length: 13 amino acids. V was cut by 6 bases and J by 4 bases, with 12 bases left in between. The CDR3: CASRSDSRYGYTF. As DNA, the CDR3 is TGTGCCAGCAGATCGGACAGTCGCTATGGCTACACCTTC.